One and the same sample provided the 11 T cell receptor beta chains below, sequenced in a study of Graves' ophthalmopathy and Graves' hyperthyroidism. As the template, RNA transcripts were used to amplify TCR beta CDR3 regions. Amplification began with first-round RT-PCR using HTBI primers, then second-round multiplex PCR was performed. TCRdb passed the multiplex PCR reads through MiXCR, listing each CDR3 protein once. The top ten hold over 8.5% of the sample, which has over a million distinct CDR3 sequences, about 40% seen once. The specimen sequenced was peripheral blood or thyroid tissue (not recorded which). The receptors come from an adult man with Graves' hyperthyroidism.

This clonotype was counted only a few times. The gene calls are TRBV9 and TRBJ1-2, with D maybe TRBD1 (5 bases). V lost 3 bases to trimming and J lost 3 bases, with 15 bases between them. Germline CDR1 and CDR2: SGDLS and YYNGEE. The CDR3 contains 15 residues. CDR3 region: CASSAAGTKYYGYTF. The DNA of the CDR3 is TGTGCCAGCAGCGCCGCCGGGACGAAGTACTATGGCTACACCTTC.

This chain connects TRBV29-1 to TRBJ2-7, with D perhaps matching TRBD1 (6 bases). CDR3 length: 13 amino acids. V was shortened by 5 bases and J by 1 base, with 12 bases between the two germline ends. Looked up from germline, CDR1 is SQVTM and CDR2 is ANQGSEA. CDR3 DNA sequence: TGCAGCGTTTCAACAGGGTCGTCCTACGAGCAGTACTTC. Amino acid sequence: CSVSTGSSYEQYF.

In this sample, this clonotype turned up a few times. The J gene is TRBJ1-5, the V gene TRBV6-5; the match to TRBD1 covers 12 bases. Germline CDR1 reads MNHEY; CDR2 reads SVGAGI. After removal of 4 bases from V and 11 bases from J, the junction contained 12 bases not matched to a gene. This CDR3 spans 16 amino acids. The DNA of the CDR3 is TGTGCCAGCAGTTCCCCGGGACAGGGGGCGCGGGAGACCCAGCATTTT. Translation: CASSSPGQGARETQHF.

J is TRBJ2-3 and V is TRBV20-1, with a weak D call TRBD2 (6 bases). This CDR3 region has 12 residues. Germline lookup yields CDR1 DFQATT and CDR2 SNEGSKA (reference sequence). Trimming removed 6 bases at V and 5 bases at J, with 12 bases between. The CDR3 DNA is TGCAGTGCAAAGGGAGCGGGAGATACGCAGTATTTT. It specifies CSAKGAGDTQYF.

A word on this clonotype: As the CDR3 is not closed by the conserved phenylalanine or tryptophan, this likely results from a read error. The genes are TRBV5-6 and TRBJ1-5, with D tentatively TRBD1 (6 bases). V was clipped by 1 base and J by 1 base, with 15 bases between them. This CDR3 has 17 residues. Per germline, CDR1 SGHDT and CDR2 YYEEEE. CDR3 region: CASSLHREGMSNQPQHI. CDR3 in DNA: TGTGCCAGCAGCTTGCACAGGGAGGGAATGAGCAATCAGCCCCAGCATATT.

The V and J genes are TRBV12-3 or TRBV12-4 and TRBJ2-5; D not certain. Trimming took 5 bases from V and 9 from J, leaving 16 bases between them. This CDR3 has 13 amino acids. CDR3 nucleotides: TGTGCCAGCAGTATTATACAGAGGCAGCCCCAGTACTTC. It specifies CASSIIQRQPQYF.

The table lists this clonotype with a few counts. V and J are TRBV6-2 or TRBV6-3 and TRBJ2-2; 8 bases map to TRBD2. The CDR3 has 14 amino acids. The germline V gene encodes CDR1 MNHEY and CDR2 SVGEGT. Trimming cost V 4 bases and J 7 bases; bases outside gene matches: 5. CDR3 residues: CASSSLAEDGELFF. DNA of the CDR3: TGTGCCAGCAGTTCACTAGCGGAAGACGGGGAGCTGTTTTTT.

This clonotype has at least ten counts. The chain has TRBV20-1 and TRBJ2-7; tentative D call: TRBD1 (5 bases). The CDR3 consists of 14 residues. The V and J ends lost 0 bases and 3 bases respectively, with 12 bases between them. CDR1 is DFQATT, CDR2 SNEGSKA, per germline (reference sequence). The CDR3: CSAREGRGLYEQYF. CDR3 nucleotide sequence: TGCAGTGCTAGAGAGGGAAGGGGCCTCTACGAGCAGTACTTC.

This clonotype showed up many times. V usage is TRBV7-2 and J usage is TRBJ2-5; 9 bases map to TRBD2. Germline assignment: CDR1 SGHTA and CDR2 FQGNSA. The ends lost 4 bases at V and 2 bases at J; junction bases unmatched: 20. This CDR3 comprises 20 residues. The CDR3 region is CASSYPIRLIAGDVQETQYF. As DNA, the CDR3 is TGTGCCAGCAGCTACCCTATTCGATTAATAGCGGGAGACGTTCAAGAGACCCAGTACTTC.

This clonotype occurred many times. This rearrangement joins TRBV7-2 to TRBJ1-6; 8 bases agree with TRBD1. Germline CDR1 and CDR2: SGHTA and FQGNSA. The CDR3 extends over 14 amino acids. The V gene end was trimmed by 5 bases and the J gene end by 10 bases; junction bases not matched to a gene: 7. The CDR3 DNA sequence: TGTGCCAGCAGCCAAGACAGGGGTGGCTCACCCCTCCACTTT. It encodes CASSQDRGGSPLHF.

This clonotype appeared many times. CDR3 nucleotides: TGCGCCAGCAGCCAAGAGCTAGCGATCCAAGAGACCCAGTACTTC. Translation gives CASSQELAIQETQYF. The chain carries TRBV4-3 and TRBJ2-5, with D maybe TRBD2 (6 bases). The CDR3 has 15 residues. Germline CDR1 is LGHNA and CDR2 is YSLEER. The ends were cut back, 0 bases at V and 1 base at J, with 9 bases in the middle.